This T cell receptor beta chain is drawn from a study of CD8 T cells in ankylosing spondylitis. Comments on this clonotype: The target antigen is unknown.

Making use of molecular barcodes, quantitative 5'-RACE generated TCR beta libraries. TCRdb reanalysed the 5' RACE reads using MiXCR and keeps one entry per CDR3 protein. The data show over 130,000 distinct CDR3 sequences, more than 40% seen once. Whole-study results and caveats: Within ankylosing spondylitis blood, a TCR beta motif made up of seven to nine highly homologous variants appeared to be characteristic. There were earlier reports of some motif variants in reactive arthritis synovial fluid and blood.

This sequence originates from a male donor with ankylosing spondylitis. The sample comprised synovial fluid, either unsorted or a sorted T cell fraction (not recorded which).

The DNA for the CDR3 is TGTGCCTGGAGTGTAAATTATCTAGCGGGGTTGGTACATGTCAATGAGCAGTTCTTC. It encodes CAWSVNYLAGLVHVNEQFF. The chain joins TRBV30 to TRBJ2-1; 9 nucleotides line up with TRBD2. Germline V gene lookup returns CDR1 GTSNPN and CDR2 SVGIG (reference sequence). J lost 6 bases, V lost 0 bases, and 18 bases had no gene match. The CDR3 runs to 19 residues.